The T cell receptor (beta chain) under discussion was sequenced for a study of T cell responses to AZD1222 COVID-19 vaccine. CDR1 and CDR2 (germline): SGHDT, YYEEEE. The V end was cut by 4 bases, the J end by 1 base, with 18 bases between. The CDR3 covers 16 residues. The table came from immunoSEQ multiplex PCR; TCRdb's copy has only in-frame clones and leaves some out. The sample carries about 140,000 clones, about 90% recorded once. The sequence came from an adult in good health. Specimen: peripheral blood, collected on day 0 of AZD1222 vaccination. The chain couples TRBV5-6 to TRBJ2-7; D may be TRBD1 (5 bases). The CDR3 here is CASSLGPHRRSYEQYF. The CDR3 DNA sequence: TGTGCCAGCAGCCTGGGGCCCCACCGCAGATCCTACGAGCAGTACTTC.